The 27 T cell receptor beta chains below come from one sample, sequenced in a study of blood T cell repertoires in COVID-19. The data were produced by immunoSEQ multiplex PCR, yet TCRdb's version contains in-frame clones alone and is incomplete. The sample carries about 150,000 clones, approximately 85% recorded once. The sequencing sample was made of peripheral blood. These TCRs come from an older woman with COVID-19, enrolled during active disease.

The chain joins TRBV6-2 or TRBV6-3 to TRBJ2-2; D ambiguous. In germline, CDR1 is MNHEY, CDR2 SVGEGT. The CDR3 loop spans 14 amino acids. V lost 2 bases and J 5 bases, leaving 9 bases between the germline ends. The chain's CDR3 is CASSYPTGTGELFF. DNA for the CDR3: TGTGCCAGCAGTTACCCGACTGGGACCGGGGAGCTGTTTTTT.

V is TRBV2 and J is TRBJ2-3; D perhaps matches TRBD1 (5 bases). CDR1 SNHLY and CDR2 FYNNEI come from the germline V gene. This CDR3 comprises 14 residues. Trimming left V 7 bases short and J 2 bases short, with 13 bases between. Written as DNA, the CDR3 is TGTGCCAGCAAAGTGGGCAGGGACACAGATACGCAGTATTTT. Amino acids: CASKVGRDTDTQYF.

This clone was counted ten times or more. The chain is built from TRBV18 and TRBJ2-3; D remains unclear. This CDR3 has 14 residues. Looked up from germline, CDR1 is KGHSH and CDR2 is LQKENI. Trimming removed 0 bases from V and 1 base from J, with 5 bases in between. The CDR3 is CASSPPAGTDTQYF. The CDR3 DNA reads as TGTGCCAGCTCACCACCCGCAGGCACAGATACGCAGTATTTT.

The rearrangement uses TRBV9 and TRBJ2-3; no clear D gene. This CDR3 has 13 residues. V lost 0 bases and J lost 5, with 7 bases in between. Germline V gives CDR1 SGDLS, CDR2 YYNGEE. The CDR3 reads CASSVERQDTQYF. The CDR3 nucleotides read TGTGCCAGCAGCGTAGAGAGACAAGATACGCAGTATTTT.

The chain is built from TRBV6-1 and TRBJ2-5; D perhaps matches TRBD1 (6 bases). Deletions cut 2 bases from V and 2 bases from J, with 15 bases between. There are 16 residues in the CDR3. Germline CDR1 is MNHNS and CDR2 is SASEGT. As DNA, the CDR3 is TGTGCCAGCAGTGAAAGAGCAGGGGACGATCAAGAGACCCAGTACTTC. Encoded protein: CASSERAGDDQETQYF.

The chain couples TRBV3-1 (or the pseudogene TRBV3-2) to TRBJ2-1, with D uncertain. Germline V gene lookup returns CDR1 LGHDT and CDR2 YNNKEL (reference sequence). The CDR3 has 13 residues. V gave up 4 bases and J gave up 5 bases, with 9 bases separating them. CDR3 loop: CASSLSLNNEQFF. The CDR3 region has the DNA TGTGCCAGCAGCCTCTCTCTTAACAATGAGCAGTTCTTC.

The chain has TRBV14 and TRBJ1-2; D perhaps matches TRBD1 (6 bases). CDR1 and CDR2 from the germline V gene are SGHDN and FVKESK. CDR3 length: 15 residues. Trimming took off 4 bases at V and 0 bases at J, with 12 bases between the two ends. The CDR3 sequence: CASSPLQGTNYGYTF. CDR3 coding DNA: TGTGCCAGCAGCCCATTACAGGGAACTAACTATGGCTACACCTTC.

This rearrangement joins TRBV2 to TRBJ2-3; TRBD2 aligns across 12 bases. Germline V lookup: CDR1 SNHLY, CDR2 FYNNEI. With V trimmed by 3 bases and J by 5 bases, 6 bases remained unmatched. The CDR3 consists of 16 residues. The CDR3 protein is CASSDGASGGGDTQYF. CDR3 in DNA: TGTGCCAGCAGTGATGGGGCTAGCGGGGGGGGAGATACGCAGTATTTT. The full variable domain, in which reference TRBV2 and TRBJ2-3 provide the parts outside the CDR3, is EPEVTQTPSHQVTQMGQEVILRCVPISNHLYFYWYRQILGQKVEFLVSFYNNEISEKSEIFDDQFSVERPDGSNFTLKIRSTKLEDSAMYFCASSDGASGGGDTQYFGPGTRLTVL.

This chain links TRBV2 with TRBJ2-7; weak D call: TRBD2 (5 bases). Germline lookup yields CDR1 SNHLY and CDR2 FYNNEI. With 7 bases removed from V and 4 bases from J, the gap between germline ends came to 8 bases. The CDR3 extends over 11 amino acids. The CDR3 DNA sequence: TGTGCCAGCACGAGACTATACGAGCAGTACTTC. Translation gives CASTRLYEQYF.

The chain combines TRBV19 with TRBJ1-3; 8 nucleotides align to TRBD1. With V trimmed by 4 bases and J by 4 bases, 6 bases remained unmatched. The CDR3 is 15 residues long. Germline V gene lookup returns CDR1 LNHDA and CDR2 SQIVND (reference sequence). The CDR3 coding sequence is TGTGCCAGTAGTACGGACAGGGCTAACGGAAACACCATATATTTT. The encoded protein is CASSTDRANGNTIYF.

This rearrangement joins TRBV19 to TRBJ1-1, with D hard to call. The CDR3 extends over 12 amino acids. The V gene lost 1 base and the J gene lost 5 bases, with 5 bases spanning the gap. Germline V CDR1 and CDR2: LNHDA, SQIVND (reference sequence). For the CDR3, the DNA is TGTGCCAGTAGTATAGGCCTAACTGAAGCTTTCTTT. Translated, it gives CASSIGLTEAFF. The entire variable domain, with the rest obtained from reference TRBV19 and TRBJ1-1, is as follows: DGGITQSPKYLFRKEGQNVTLSCEQNLNHDAMYWYRQDPGQGLRLIYYSQIVNDFQKGDIAEGYSVSREKKESFPLTVTSAQKNPTAFYLCASSIGLTEAFFGQGTRLTVV.

The chain is built from TRBV5-4 and TRBJ2-1, with D possibly being TRBD1 (5 bases). This CDR3 has 16 amino acids. V was clipped by 0 bases and J by 0 bases, with 10 bases between them. Germline-derived CDR1 and CDR2 are SGHNT and YYREEE (reference sequence). The CDR3 nucleotides are TGTGCCAGCAGCTTGGAGGGGCCGGGCTCCTACAATGAGCAGTTCTTC. Encoded protein: CASSLEGPGSYNEQFF.

This rearrangement joins TRBV19 to TRBJ1-6; 10 bases are a match to TRBD1. Unmatched junction bases numbered 10, after V lost 6 bases and J lost 5 bases. The CDR3 totals 17 residues. The germline V gene encodes CDR1 LNHDA and CDR2 SQIVND (reference sequence). The CDR3 loop reads CASSRTPGQGDNSPLHF. The CDR3 nucleotides are TGTGCCAGTAGCCGAACACCCGGACAGGGGGATAATTCACCCCTCCACTTT.

V and J are TRBV6-5 and TRBJ1-2; D unresolved. This CDR3 has 15 amino acids. V was trimmed by 6 bases and J by 6 bases, leaving 20 bases between them. Germline V gene data show CDR1 as MNHEY and CDR2 as SVGAGI. The CDR3 region has the DNA TGTGCCAGCAGAATAACCGCTGGGCCAGCTGATGGCTACACCTTC. It encodes CASRITAGPADGYTF.

This chain connects TRBV5-4 to TRBJ2-1; 9 bases are a match to TRBD1. CDR1 is SGHNT and CDR2 is YYREEE in the germline V gene (reference sequence). V shed 0 bases and J 4 bases; nucleotides not matched to a gene: 5. The CDR3 runs to 16 residues. In nucleotides, the CDR3 is TGTGCCAGCAGCTTGGCCGGGACAGGGACTTACAATGAGCAGTTCTTC. This encodes CASSLAGTGTYNEQFF.

CDR3 amino acids: CASRESPSDSFEKLFF. CDR3 nucleotide sequence: TGTGCCAGCAGAGAGTCACCCTCCGACAGCTTTGAAAAACTGTTTTTT. This sequence joins TRBV2 and TRBJ1-4, with TRBD1 as a possible D gene (5 bases). There are 16 residues in the CDR3. Germline loops: CDR1 SNHLY, CDR2 FYNNEI. V lost 6 bases and J 7 bases, leaving 21 bases between the germline ends. Complete variable domain (other parts from reference TRBV2 and TRBJ1-4): EPEVTQTPSHQVTQMGQEVILRCVPISNHLYFYWYRQILGQKVEFLVSFYNNEISEKSEIFDDQFSVERPDGSNFTLKIRSTKLEDSAMYFCASRESPSDSFEKLFFGSGTQLSVL.

This sequence joins TRBV7-3 and TRBJ2-1; 10 nucleotides line up with TRBD2. This CDR3 has 15 residues. V shed 5 bases and J 7 bases; nucleotides not matched to a gene: 8. Germline CDR1 reads SGHTA; CDR2 reads FQGTGA. The CDR3 loop is CASSAYSGGRNEQFF. CDR3 in DNA: TGTGCCAGCAGCGCCTATAGCGGGGGGAGGAATGAGCAGTTCTTC. Using reference TRBV7-3 and TRBJ2-1 for the parts outside the CDR3, the full variable domain is GAGVSQTPSNKVTEKGKYVELRCDPISGHTALYWYRQSLGQGPEFLIYFQGTGAADDSGLPNDRFFAVRPEGSVSTLKIQRTERGDSAVYLCASSAYSGGRNEQFFGPGTRLTVL.

In DNA form, the CDR3 reads TGTGCCAGCAGCAGCGAACAGGGCTTCGAGCAGTACTTC. Amino acid sequence: CASSSEQGFEQYF. The chain links TRBV5-8 to TRBJ2-7; possible D gene TRBD1, 6 bases. The ends were cut back, 4 bases at V and 6 bases at J, with 14 bases in the middle. Germline V gene lookup returns CDR1 SGHTS and CDR2 YDEGEE. This CDR3 has 13 amino acids.

This clone appeared a few times. The V and J genes are TRBV6-6 and TRBJ2-1; 7 bases are shared with TRBD2. With V trimmed by 8 bases and J by 3 bases, 7 bases remained unmatched. Germline V gene data show CDR1 as MNHNY and CDR2 as SVGAGI (reference sequence). The CDR3 is 14 amino acids. CDR3 nucleotide sequence: TGTGCCAGCGGAGCGGGGTCTAGCTACAATGAGCAGTTCTTC. This codes for CASGAGSSYNEQFF.

The gene calls are TRBV7-3 and TRBJ1-2, with D tentatively TRBD1 (6 bases). CDR1 SGHTA and CDR2 FQGTGA come from the germline V gene. Trimming left V 5 bases short and J 3 bases short, with 10 bases between. CDR3 length equals 13 residues. CDR3 in DNA: TGTGCCAGCAGCCCAGGGGAAGACTATGGCTACACCTTC. Its translation is CASSPGEDYGYTF.

V gene TRBV6-5 combines with J gene TRBJ1-1, with D perhaps TRBD1 (5 bases). Trimming shortened V by 6 bases and J by 4 bases, and 12 bases separated the two germline ends. Germline V lookup: CDR1 MNHEY, CDR2 SVGAGI. The CDR3 runs to 13 residues. Written as DNA, the CDR3 is TGTGCCAGCAGCCCGAAGGGGTTCACTGAAGCTTTCTTT. This sequence encodes CASSPKGFTEAFF.

The genes are TRBV9 and TRBJ1-2, with 9 bases fitting TRBD1. Germline CDR1 and CDR2: SGDLS and YYNGEE. V was pared by 3 bases and J by 5 bases, with 8 bases of the junction left unmatched. This CDR3 is built from 15 residues. CDR3 nucleotides: TGTGCCAGCAGCGACTTACAGGGGGCGGATTATGGCTACACCTTC. Translating it yields CASSDLQGADYGYTF.

The V call is TRBV5-5, the J call TRBJ2-5, with D possibly TRBD2 on 5 matching bases. With 2 bases removed from V and 4 bases from J, the gap between germline ends came to 6 bases. Germline loops: CDR1 SGHKS, CDR2 YYEKEE (reference sequence). CDR3 length: 12 residues. This CDR3 is CASSLEGETQYF. The CDR3 bases are TGTGCCAGCAGCTTAGAGGGAGAGACCCAGTACTTC.

This rearrangement joins TRBV2 to TRBJ1-5; 8 nucleotides match TRBD1. The CDR3 extends over 16 amino acids. The V gene end was trimmed by 2 bases and the J gene end by 2 bases; junction bases not matched to a gene: 5. Germline V gene sequence: CDR1 SNHLY, CDR2 FYNNEI. Here the CDR3 DNA reads TGTGCCAGCAGTGAACAGGCAGGGGGCGGCAATCAGCCCCAGCATTTT. Its protein product is CASSEQAGGGNQPQHF.

This rearrangement joins TRBV6-5 to TRBJ1-5, with D hard to call. CDR1 is MNHEY and CDR2 is SVGAGI in the germline V gene. This CDR3 is 15 amino acids long. V shed 4 bases and J shed 0 bases, with 10 bases lying between them. As DNA, the CDR3 is TGTGCCAGCAGTTCCGGAGACCATAGCAATCAGCCCCAGCATTTT. Its translation is CASSSGDHSNQPQHF.

This chain links TRBV27 with TRBJ2-7; D might be TRBD1 (5 bases). This CDR3 is 13 amino acids long. The ends were cut back, 8 bases at V and 3 bases at J, with 14 bases in the middle. Germline loops: CDR1 MNHEY, CDR2 SMNVEV (reference sequence). The CDR3 DNA is TGTGCCAGCCGACTGACAGCCATCTACGAGCAGTACTTC. It translates to CASRLTAIYEQYF.

The chain employs TRBV6-5 and TRBJ2-7; D may be TRBD1 (6 bases). Trimming removed 2 bases at V and 3 bases at J, with 11 bases between. CDR1 and CDR2 from the germline V gene are MNHEY and SVGAGI. CDR3 length: 14 amino acids. CDR3 bases: TGTGCCAGCAGTTACGGGACATTGAACTACGAGCAGTACTTC. Translation: CASSYGTLNYEQYF.